What follows describes a single T cell receptor (beta chain). Its antigen is currently unknown. This sample is drawn from a study of OX40 agonist ivuxolimab in advanced cancers. Findings and limits, study-wide: The study observed clonal expansion of CD4+ and CD8+ blood T cells by week 6 at 0.1 to 3.0 mg/kg. Expanded clones belonging to CD8+ T cells outnumbered, on average, those of CD4+. Partial responders at 0.1-3.0 mg/kg showed near-lowest clonal expansion.

CDR1 is SGHAT, CDR2 FQNNGV, per germline. The CDR3 extends over 16 amino acids. V lost 2 bases to trimming and J lost 6 bases; unmatched junction nucleotides: 12. Method: immunoSEQ multiplex PCR; TCRdb's copy keeps in-frame clones and lacks some. The sample has some 40,000 clones, roughly nine tenths seen once. Sequencing was performed on CD4+ or CD8+ T cells sorted from blood, taken in a trial of the OX40 agonist ivuxolimab. The V gene is TRBV11-2, the J gene TRBJ2-7; TRBD1 agrees at 8 bases. The clonotype was recovered from an adult with an advanced solid tumor such as melanoma, head and neck, liver or kidney cancer. Here the CDR3 reads CASSLPVRTGTREQYF. For the CDR3, the DNA is TGTGCCAGCAGCTTACCCGTGAGGACAGGGACGCGCGAGCAGTACTTC.